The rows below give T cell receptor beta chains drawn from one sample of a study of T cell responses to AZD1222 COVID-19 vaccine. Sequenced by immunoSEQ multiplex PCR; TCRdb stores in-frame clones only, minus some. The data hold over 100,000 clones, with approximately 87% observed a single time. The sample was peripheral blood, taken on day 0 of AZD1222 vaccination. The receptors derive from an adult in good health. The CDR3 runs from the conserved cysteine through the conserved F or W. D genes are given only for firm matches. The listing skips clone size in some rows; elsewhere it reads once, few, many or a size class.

CDR3 protein: CASSLAASVGELFF; CDR3 DNA: TGTGCCAGCAGCTTGGCCGCGTCGGTCGGGGAGCTGTTTTTT; V gene: TRBV5-4; clone size: -; J gene: TRBJ2-2; D gene: -; CDR3 length: 14
CDR3 protein: CSASPGGSGETQYF; CDR3 DNA: TGCAGTGCTAGTCCGGGAGGGTCGGGGGAGACCCAGTACTTC; V gene: TRBV20-1; clone size: -; J gene: TRBJ2-5; D gene: TRBD2; CDR3 length: 14
CDR3 protein: CASSFGEWRSSYNEQFF; CDR3 DNA: TGTGCCAGCAGCTTTGGGGAGTGGCGGAGCTCCTACAATGAGCAGTTCTTC; V gene: TRBV5-8; clone size: few; J gene: TRBJ2-1; D gene: -; CDR3 length: 17
CDR3 protein: CASRTLAGVYNEQFF; CDR3 DNA: TGTGCCAGCAGGACACTAGCGGGAGTCTACAATGAGCAGTTCTTC; V gene: TRBV6-6; clone size: -; J gene: TRBJ2-1; D gene: TRBD2; CDR3 length: 15
CDR3 protein: CASSGNRNTEAFF; CDR3 DNA: TGTGCCAGCAGTGGGAACAGAAACACTGAAGCTTTCTTT; V gene: TRBV6-6; clone size: -; J gene: TRBJ1-1; D gene: -; CDR3 length: 13
CDR3 protein: CASSFISQTGELFF; CDR3 DNA: TGTGCCAGCAGTTTTATTAGCCAAACCGGGGAGCTGTTTTTT; V gene: TRBV28; clone size: -; J gene: TRBJ2-2; D gene: -; CDR3 length: 14
CDR3 protein: CASSGAGSGNTIYF; CDR3 DNA: TGTGCCAGCAGTGGCGCAGGCTCTGGAAACACCATATATTTT; V gene: TRBV6-4; clone size: -; J gene: TRBJ1-3; D gene: -; CDR3 length: 14
CDR3 protein: CASSPTDRNQPQHF; CDR3 DNA: TGTGCCAGCTCACCCACAGATAGGAATCAGCCCCAGCATTTT; V gene: TRBV18; clone size: -; J gene: TRBJ1-5; D gene: -; CDR3 length: 14
CDR3 protein: CASSLEGYSAKNIQYF; CDR3 DNA: TGTGCCAGCAGCTTAGAAGGGTATAGTGCCAAAAACATTCAGTACTTC; V gene: TRBV7-9; clone size: -; J gene: TRBJ2-4; D gene: -; CDR3 length: 16
CDR3 protein: CASSVATLGGGYTF; CDR3 DNA: TGTGCCAGCAGCGTAGCTACCCTGGGAGGAGGCTACACCTTC; V gene: TRBV9; clone size: -; J gene: TRBJ1-2; D gene: -; CDR3 length: 14
CDR3 protein: CASSQRTARNEKLFF; CDR3 DNA: TGTGCCAGCAGCCAGCGGACAGCACGTAATGAAAAACTGTTTTTT; V gene: TRBV28; clone size: -; J gene: TRBJ1-4; D gene: -; CDR3 length: 15
CDR3 protein: CASSIDSTSTDTQYF; CDR3 DNA: TGTGCCAGTAGTATCGACTCAACTAGCACAGATACGCAGTATTTT; V gene: TRBV19; clone size: once; J gene: TRBJ2-3; D gene: -; CDR3 length: 15
CDR3 protein: CAIRRTGATGETQYF; CDR3 DNA: TGTGCCATCAGACGGACAGGGGCCACTGGAGAGACCCAGTACTTC; V gene: TRBV10-3; clone size: -; J gene: TRBJ2-5; D gene: TRBD1; CDR3 length: 15
CDR3 protein: CASSIPGTGGHLNYGYTF; CDR3 DNA: TGTGCCAGCAGTATCCCCGGGACAGGGGGCCATCTTAACTATGGCTACACCTTC; V gene: TRBV27; clone size: -; J gene: TRBJ1-2; D gene: TRBD1; CDR3 length: 18
CDR3 protein: CASSFGGGGQYF; CDR3 DNA: TGTGCCAGCAGCTTTGGAGGGGGCGGGCAGTACTTC; V gene: TRBV5-8; clone size: -; J gene: TRBJ2-7; D gene: -; CDR3 length: 12
CDR3 protein: CASSVAGDTGELFF; CDR3 DNA: TGTGCCAGCAGCGTAGCGGGAGACACCGGGGAGCTGTTTTTT; V gene: TRBV9; clone size: -; J gene: TRBJ2-2; D gene: -; CDR3 length: 14
CDR3 protein: CASSSTSGRGNTEQFF; CDR3 DNA: TGTGCCAGCAGTTCTACGTCGGGACGAGGGAACACTGAGCAGTTCTTC; V gene: TRBV25-1; clone size: -; J gene: TRBJ2-1; D gene: -; CDR3 length: 16
CDR3 protein: CASSPGLQETQYF; CDR3 DNA: TGTGCCAGCAGTCCGGGACTCCAAGAGACCCAGTACTTC; V gene: TRBV12-3/TRBV12-4; clone size: once; J gene: TRBJ2-5; D gene: -; CDR3 length: 13
CDR3 protein: CASSPLRGGQPQHF; CDR3 DNA: TGTGCCAGCTCACCACTTCGGGGGGGGCAGCCCCAGCATTTT; V gene: TRBV18; clone size: -; J gene: TRBJ1-5; D gene: -; CDR3 length: 14
CDR3 protein: CASSQGAGRDTQYF; CDR3 DNA: TGTGCCAGCAGCCAAGGAGCGGGGAGGGATACGCAGTATTTT; V gene: TRBV14; clone size: -; J gene: TRBJ2-3; D gene: TRBD2; CDR3 length: 14
CDR3 protein: CATKGPNTEAFF; CDR3 DNA: TGTGCCACCAAAGGTCCCAACACTGAAGCTTTCTTT; V gene: TRBV24-1; clone size: -; J gene: TRBJ1-1; D gene: -; CDR3 length: 12
CDR3 protein: CASSQDSNNEQFF; CDR3 DNA: TGCGCCAGCAGCCAAGATAGCAACAATGAGCAGTTCTTC; V gene: TRBV4-1; clone size: -; J gene: TRBJ2-1; D gene: -; CDR3 length: 13
CDR3 protein: CASSYRTDEGFYEQYF; CDR3 DNA: TGTGCCAGCAGTTACCGGACGGATGAGGGATTCTACGAGCAGTACTTC; V gene: TRBV6-5; clone size: -; J gene: TRBJ2-7; D gene: -; CDR3 length: 16
CDR3 protein: CASSSVNSNQPQHF; CDR3 DNA: TGTGCCAGCAGCTCCGTAAATAGCAATCAGCCCCAGCATTTT; V gene: TRBV7-2; clone size: -; J gene: TRBJ1-5; D gene: -; CDR3 length: 14
CDR3 protein: CASSPALASREQFF; CDR3 DNA: TGTGCCAGCAGTCCTGCACTAGCATCGCGGGAGCAGTTCTTC; V gene: TRBV7-6; clone size: -; J gene: TRBJ2-1; D gene: -; CDR3 length: 14
CDR3 protein: CASSFQPNTEAFF; CDR3 DNA: TGTGCCAGCAGTTTTCAACCGAACACTGAAGCTTTCTTT; V gene: TRBV6-2/TRBV6-3; clone size: once; J gene: TRBJ1-1; D gene: -; CDR3 length: 13
CDR3 protein: CATSETGRARTGELFF; CDR3 DNA: TGTGCCACCAGCGAAACTGGGAGGGCCCGAACCGGGGAGCTGTTTTTT; V gene: TRBV15; clone size: once; J gene: TRBJ2-2; D gene: TRBD2; CDR3 length: 16
CDR3 protein: CASSILDRDTGELFF; CDR3 DNA: TGTGCCAGTAGTATTCTGGACAGGGACACCGGGGAGCTGTTTTTT; V gene: TRBV19; clone size: -; J gene: TRBJ2-2; D gene: TRBD1; CDR3 length: 15
CDR3 protein: CASSFRDSNYGYTF; CDR3 DNA: TGTGCCAGCAGTTTCCGTGATTCTAACTATGGCTACACCTTC; V gene: TRBV27; clone size: -; J gene: TRBJ1-2; D gene: -; CDR3 length: 14
CDR3 protein: CASSLWGEAYEQYF; CDR3 DNA: TGTGCCAGCAGTTTATGGGGGGAGGCGTACGAGCAGTACTTC; V gene: TRBV28; clone size: few; J gene: TRBJ2-7; D gene: -; CDR3 length: 14
CDR3 protein: CASSQVRREQYF; CDR3 DNA: TGTGCCAGCAGCCAAGTTCGTCGCGAGCAGTACTTC; V gene: TRBV3-1/TRBV3-2; clone size: -; J gene: TRBJ2-7; D gene: -; CDR3 length: 12
CDR3 protein: CASSNPGQSYEQYF; CDR3 DNA: TGTGCCAGCAGCAACCCGGGACAGTCTTACGAGCAGTACTTC; V gene: TRBV6-6; clone size: few; J gene: TRBJ2-7; D gene: TRBD1; CDR3 length: 14
CDR3 protein: CASSFWTDNSPLHF; CDR3 DNA: TGTGCCAGCAGTTTTTGGACAGATAATTCACCCCTCCACTTT; V gene: TRBV28; clone size: -; J gene: TRBJ1-6; D gene: -; CDR3 length: 14
CDR3 protein: CASSIFLRQGTTETQYF; CDR3 DNA: TGTGCCAGTAGTATATTCTTGCGGCAGGGGACAACAGAGACCCAGTACTTC; V gene: TRBV19; clone size: once; J gene: TRBJ2-5; D gene: -; CDR3 length: 17
CDR3 protein: CASSYGTENSYEQYF; CDR3 DNA: TGTGCCAGCAGTTACGGGACAGAAAATTCCTACGAGCAGTACTTC; V gene: TRBV6-2/TRBV6-3; clone size: once; J gene: TRBJ2-7; D gene: TRBD1; CDR3 length: 15
CDR3 protein: CASSSTGTQNTEAFF; CDR3 DNA: TGTGCCAGCAGCTCCACAGGGACCCAGAACACTGAAGCTTTCTTT; V gene: TRBV7-2; clone size: -; J gene: TRBJ1-1; D gene: -; CDR3 length: 15
CDR3 protein: CASRDAGGSDYNEQFF; CDR3 DNA: TGTGCCAGCAGGGATGCCGGGGGTAGCGACTACAATGAGCAGTTCTTC; V gene: TRBV27; clone size: few; J gene: TRBJ2-1; D gene: -; CDR3 length: 16
CDR3 protein: CASSLGTGELFF; CDR3 DNA: TGTGCCAGCTCGTTGGGGACCGGGGAGCTGTTTTTT; V gene: TRBV12-3/TRBV12-4; clone size: -; J gene: TRBJ2-2; D gene: -; CDR3 length: 12
CDR3 protein: CASGLVGSGEQFF; CDR3 DNA: TGTGCTAGTGGTTTGGTTGGCAGCGGGGAGCAGTTCTTC; V gene: TRBV12-5; clone size: -; J gene: TRBJ2-1; D gene: -; CDR3 length: 13
CDR3 protein: CASSLLDQSSGPNTEAFF; CDR3 DNA: TGTGCCAGCAGTTTATTAGACCAATCCTCGGGACCGAACACTGAAGCTTTCTTT; V gene: TRBV28; clone size: -; J gene: TRBJ1-1; D gene: -; CDR3 length: 18
CDR3 protein: CASSPPFIGEQFF; CDR3 DNA: TGTGCCAGTAGTCCCCCATTTATCGGGGAGCAGTTCTTC; V gene: TRBV19; clone size: -; J gene: TRBJ2-1; D gene: -; CDR3 length: 13
CDR3 protein: CASSTTGNGQPQHF; CDR3 DNA: TGTGCCAGTAGTACCACAGGGAATGGCCAGCCCCAGCATTTT; V gene: TRBV19; clone size: -; J gene: TRBJ1-5; D gene: -; CDR3 length: 14
CDR3 protein: CASSFPGQGQETQYF; CDR3 DNA: TGTGCCAGCAGCTTCCCGGGACAGGGGCAAGAGACCCAGTACTTC; V gene: TRBV5-4; clone size: -; J gene: TRBJ2-5; D gene: TRBD1; CDR3 length: 15
CDR3 protein: CASSISRETQYF; CDR3 DNA: TGTGCCAGTAGTATCTCGCGCGAGACCCAGTACTTC; V gene: TRBV19; clone size: few; J gene: TRBJ2-5; D gene: -; CDR3 length: 12
CDR3 protein: CASSIQRWTGGLDGYTF; CDR3 DNA: TGTGCCAGTAGTATACAGCGTTGGACAGGGGGGTTGGATGGCTACACCTTC; V gene: TRBV19; clone size: -; J gene: TRBJ1-2; D gene: TRBD1; CDR3 length: 17
CDR3 protein: CASSFTGSFSYNEQFF; CDR3 DNA: TGCGCCAGCAGTTTTACCGGGAGCTTCTCCTACAATGAGCAGTTCTTC; V gene: TRBV5-1; clone size: -; J gene: TRBJ2-1; D gene: -; CDR3 length: 16
CDR3 protein: CASSIAPGLTDTQYF; CDR3 DNA: TGTGCCAGTAGTATAGCCCCAGGGCTCACAGATACGCAGTATTTT; V gene: TRBV19; clone size: -; J gene: TRBJ2-3; D gene: -; CDR3 length: 15
CDR3 protein: CASITSEGVGNEQFF; CDR3 DNA: TGTGCCAGCATAACTTCCGAGGGAGTAGGGAATGAGCAGTTCTTC; V gene: TRBV28; clone size: -; J gene: TRBJ2-1; D gene: -; CDR3 length: 15